One sample yielded the 19 T cell receptor beta chains listed below, sequenced in a study of memory B cells and T cells in multiple sclerosis (dated by TCRdb to 2016 to 2019). Their recognized antigens are unknown. The library was generated by the immunoSEQ multiplex PCR assay. TCRdb retrieved this table from immuneACCESS and kept in-frame rearrangements only. Not all clones are present; in checked studies, unresolved V genes account for under half, and no reason is known for the remainder. Present in this sample are around 30,000 clones, roughly 86% of which were seen just once. Clones ranked in the top ten supply 2.7% of the sample. After CFSE-labeled PBMCs were cultured without a stimulus, the autoproliferating (CFSEdim) and non-proliferating (CFSEhi) T cell fractions were sequenced separately. In total, more than 4x10^7 CFSE-labeled PBMCs were cultured without stimulus for approximately seven days, after which replicate wells were pooled.

Sequencing was performed on PBMCs from blood kept in culture. These receptor sequences come from a human donor with multiple sclerosis.

The rearrangement uses TRBV9 and TRBJ2-3; no definite D call. CDR1 and CDR2 from the germline V gene are SGDLS and YYNGEE. The CDR3 has 16 residues. Trimming cost V 3 bases and J 4 bases, with 18 bases left between them. CDR3 coding DNA: TGTGCCAGCAGCGGTCACTTCGACTCGGCCGCAGATACGCAGTATTTT. Its protein is CASSGHFDSAADTQYF.

V is TRBV12-1 and J is TRBJ2-6; the table's D call, TRBD1, has no DNA check behind it. TRBV12-1 is assigned pseudogene status. The CDR3 is 18 amino acids. CDR3: CASSICFIGQSRANVLTF. The CDR3 DNA reads TGTGCCAGCAGCATATGCTTTATAGGACAAAGTCGGGCCAACGTCCTGACTTTC.

The chain links TRBV7-8 to TRBJ2-5; D is uncertain. CDR1 SGHVS and CDR2 FQNEAQ come from the germline V gene. The CDR3 loop spans 15 amino acids. V lost 1 base and J 5 bases, leaving 14 bases between the germline ends. As DNA, the CDR3 is TGTGCCAGCAGCTTAGGAACCGGGTCGGGTGAGACCCAGTACTTC. The encoded protein is CASSLGTGSGETQYF.

The V and J genes are TRBV6-1 and TRBJ2-2; the D is unclear. The V and J ends lost 4 bases and 6 bases respectively, with 12 bases between them. Germline CDR1 and CDR2: MNHNS and SASEGT. This CDR3 is 14 amino acids long. CDR3 sequence (DNA): TGTGCCAGCAGTGCCTTGAGCTTTGCCGGGGAGCTGTTTTTT. This gives the protein CASSALSFAGELFF.

The gene calls are TRBV19 and TRBJ1-3; D is undetermined. The CDR3 contains 18 residues. V dropped 7 bases and J dropped 1 base, with 23 bases sitting between them. In germline, CDR1 is LNHDA, CDR2 SQIVND (reference sequence). The CDR3 bases are TGTGCCAGTACCCCCCCCGGGTTAGGTTTCGCTTCTGGAAACACCATATATTTT. The encoded protein is CASTPPGLGFASGNTIYF. Based on the CDR3 plus reference TRBV19 and TRBJ1-3, the full variable domain is DGGITQSPKYLFRKEGQNVTLSCEQNLNHDAMYWYRQDPGQGLRLIYYSQIVNDFQKGDIAEGYSVSREKKESFPLTVTSAQKNPTAFYLCASTPPGLGFASGNTIYFGEGSWLTVV.

The V and J genes are TRBV6-6 and TRBJ1-2; 7 bases line up with TRBD1. Losses at the gene ends were 6 bases for V and 5 bases for J; bases not matched to a gene: 6. Germline V gives CDR1 MNHNY, CDR2 SVGAGI (reference sequence). This CDR3 is built from 13 residues. Here the CDR3 reads CASRQGQKYGYTF. CDR3 coding DNA: TGTGCCAGCAGACAGGGACAGAAGTATGGCTACACCTTC.

V is TRBV18 and J is TRBJ2-1; 7 bases fit TRBD2. Germline loops: CDR1 KGHSH, CDR2 LQKENI. V was clipped by 3 bases and J by 0 bases; unmatched bases: 5. The CDR3 totals 16 residues. Here the CDR3 DNA reads TGTGCCAGCTCACCCCTAAGCGGGAACTCCTACAATGAGCAGTTCTTC. Translating gives CASSPLSGNSYNEQFF. The whole variable domain, filled in from reference TRBV18 and TRBJ2-1, reads NAGVMQNPRHLVRRRGQEARLRCSPMKGHSHVYWYRQLPEEGLKFMVYLQKENIIDESGMPKERFSAEFPKEGPSILRIQQVVRGDSAAYFCASSPLSGNSYNEQFFGPGTRLTVL.

The chain has TRBV27 and TRBJ2-1; 8 positions match TRBD2. The CDR3 has 13 amino acids. The germline V gene has CDR1 MNHEY and CDR2 SMNVEV (reference sequence). Trimming removed 5 bases from V and 9 bases from J; junction bases left unmatched: 6. Here the CDR3 reads CASSHSGVGEQFF. Written as DNA, the CDR3 is TGTGCCAGCAGTCATAGCGGGGTCGGTGAGCAGTTCTTC.

The chain has TRBV5-1 and TRBJ2-1; tentatively, D is TRBD1 (6 bases). Trimming left V 5 bases short and J 7 bases short, with 13 bases between. The CDR3 runs 13 residues. Germline-derived CDR1 and CDR2 are SGHRS and YFSETQ. CDR3 nucleotide sequence: TGCGCCAGCAGTAAGGGGGTAGGGAATGAGCAGTTCTTC. It yields the protein CASSKGVGNEQFF.

The chain is built from TRBV27 and TRBJ2-7; 11 bases align to TRBD2. This CDR3 comprises 17 residues. Germline V gene lookup returns CDR1 MNHEY and CDR2 SMNVEV (reference sequence). Trimming removed 3 bases from V and 2 bases from J; junction bases left unmatched: 9. CDR3 protein: CASSLTSGTSLTYEQYF. The CDR3 nucleotides are TGTGCCAGCAGTTTGACTAGCGGGACCTCCCTCACCTACGAGCAGTACTTC.

CDR3 amino acids: CASSRGLFYEQYF. CDR3 coding DNA: TGCGCCAGCAGCCGCGGACTCTTCTACGAGCAGTACTTC. The chain is built from TRBV4-1 and TRBJ2-7, with TRBD2 as a possible D gene (5 bases). Trimming removed 4 bases at V and 3 bases at J, with 10 bases between. The CDR3 spans 13 residues. Germline V gives CDR1 MGHRA, CDR2 YSYEKL.

The genes are TRBV19 and TRBJ2-1; 10 bases are a match to TRBD2. CDR3 length: 17 residues. Looked up from germline, CDR1 is LNHDA and CDR2 is SQIVND (reference sequence). V lost 5 bases and J lost 4; bases outside the gene matches: 11. The CDR3 DNA reads as TGTGCCAGTAGTGCCTCGACTAGCGGGCCTGCATACAATGAGCAGTTCTTC. Translation: CASSASTSGPAYNEQFF.

This chain links TRBV5-1 with TRBJ1-4; a weak D match, TRBD1 (6 bases). The CDR3 consists of 13 residues. Germline values: CDR1 SGHRS, CDR2 YFSETQ. V lost 4 bases to trimming and J lost 5 bases, with 9 bases between them. CDR3 in DNA: TGCGCCAGCAGCCCGGGACACAATGAAAAACTGTTTTTT. Residues: CASSPGHNEKLFF.

This chain links TRBV19 with TRBJ1-1; D gene ambiguous. The CDR3 has 16 amino acids. CDR1 is LNHDA and CDR2 is SQIVND in the germline V gene (reference sequence). V was cut by 4 bases and J by 3 bases, with 18 bases left in between. This CDR3 reads CASSTTTLGVHTEAFF. DNA for the CDR3: TGTGCCAGTAGTACAACTACCCTAGGAGTTCACACTGAAGCTTTCTTT.

The chain combines TRBV5-4 with TRBJ2-1; TRBD2 matches 8 bases. The V and J ends lost 5 bases and 7 bases, in that order; junction bases with no gene match: 11. Germline V gives CDR1 SGHNT, CDR2 YYREEE (reference sequence). This CDR3 region has 15 residues. The chain's CDR3 is CASSNIGPGGNEQFF. DNA of the CDR3: TGTGCCAGCAGTAATATAGGCCCGGGGGGGAATGAGCAGTTCTTC.

This sequence joins TRBV13 and TRBJ2-3; the D is unclear. The germline V gene encodes CDR1 PRHDT and CDR2 FYEKMQ (reference sequence). This CDR3 is 12 amino acids long. V dropped 5 bases and J dropped 0 bases, with 3 bases sitting between them. CDR3 sequence reads: CASSPSTDTQYF. In DNA form, the CDR3 reads TGTGCCAGCAGCCCAAGCACAGATACGCAGTATTTT.

A single count supports this clone. V usage is TRBV5-4 and J usage is TRBJ1-2; TRBD1 matches 7 bases. The CDR3 totals 20 residues. Germline V gene lookup returns CDR1 SGHNT and CDR2 YYREEE (reference sequence). V shed 3 bases, J shed 1 base, and the junction held 21 bases outside the gene matches. This chain's CDR3 is CASSWSPMGQVQGGNYGYTF. CDR3 DNA: TGTGCCAGCAGCTGGTCTCCAATGGGTCAGGTGCAGGGGGGTAACTATGGCTACACCTTC.

The chain employs TRBV6-1 and TRBJ2-3, with D perhaps matching TRBD2 (5 bases). With 0 bases removed from V and 1 base from J, the gap between germline ends came to 17 bases. Germline lookup yields CDR1 MNHNS and CDR2 SASEGT. The CDR3 length is 18 residues. CDR3 sequence: CASSEALARGPGTDTQYF. Here the CDR3 DNA reads TGTGCCAGCAGTGAAGCCCTGGCTCGAGGGCCCGGCACAGATACGCAGTATTTT.

CDR3 DNA: TGTGCCAGCAGCGTAGAGGCAGGGGGTGCTTCACCCCTCCACTTT. It codes for CASSVEAGGASPLHF. This rearrangement joins TRBV9 to TRBJ1-6, with 7 bases identical to TRBD1. There are 15 residues in the CDR3. In germline, CDR1 is SGDLS, CDR2 YYNGEE. V was pared by 0 bases and J by 9 bases, with 6 bases of the junction left unmatched.